What follows are 25 T cell receptor beta chains derived from one specimen sequenced in a study of beta chain features in type 1 diabetes. Expressed TCRB transcripts were sequenced after all isolated RNA was converted to cDNA. Here immunoSEQ multiplex PCR was the method, and the copy in TCRdb shows in-frame clones only, minus some. The top ten clones hold 0.9% to 1.2% of a sample with some 270,000 clones, roughly 8% of them seen once. Sequenced sample: central memory CD4+ T cells from blood. All receptors derive from a woman younger than 30 in good health.

This clone was seen a few times. The rearrangement joins TRBV5-1 to TRBJ2-3, with D tentatively TRBD1 (5 bases). V lost 7 bases, J lost 1 base, and 13 bases lay in between. CDR1 and CDR2 from the germline V gene are SGHRS and YFSETQ. The length of the CDR3 is 14 residues. The CDR3 is CASLPEQGTDTQYF. The CDR3 coding sequence is TGCGCCAGCTTACCGGAACAGGGCACAGATACGCAGTATTTT.

V is TRBV5-5 and J is TRBJ1-2; TRBD1 matches at 8 bases. The CDR3 runs to 16 residues. The J segment lost 2 bases and the V segment lost 4 bases, leaving 10 bases of the junction unmatched. Germline CDR1 reads SGHKS; CDR2 reads YYEKEE (reference sequence). CDR3 amino acids: CASSPSSGGGNYGYTF. DNA of the CDR3: TGTGCCAGCAGCCCCTCCTCAGGGGGCGGAAACTATGGCTACACCTTC.

This clone came up many times. The rearrangement links TRBV19 to TRBJ2-1; TRBD2 agrees at 12 bases. The J segment lost 11 bases and the V segment lost 5 bases, leaving 4 bases of the junction unmatched. This CDR3 has 13 amino acids. Looked up from germline, CDR1 is LNHDA and CDR2 is SQIVND (reference sequence). The CDR3 is CASSSTSGGKQFF. The CDR3 DNA sequence: TGTGCCAGTAGTTCTACTAGCGGGGGGAAGCAGTTCTTC.

This clone was detected only a few times. The chain couples TRBV30 to TRBJ1-2; D is undetermined. V was pared by 2 bases and J by 5 bases, with 21 bases between. There are 16 residues in the CDR3. Germline V gives CDR1 GTSNPN, CDR2 SVGIG (reference sequence). CDR3 nucleotide sequence: TGTGCCTGGAGTCCTAGATCCGGGCAGCTCGGTTATGGCTACACCTTC. Its translation is CAWSPRSGQLGYGYTF.

The rearrangement links TRBV5-4 to TRBJ1-1, with D perhaps TRBD1 (6 bases). Germline CDR1 and CDR2: SGHNT and YYREEE (reference sequence). Trimming removed 4 bases at V and 0 bases at J, with 16 bases between. The length of the CDR3 is 16 residues. Here the CDR3 reads CASSQQGGSMNTEAFF. The CDR3 DNA sequence: TGTGCCAGCAGCCAACAGGGCGGCTCGATGAACACTGAAGCTTTCTTT.

This rearrangement joins TRBV7-9 to TRBJ1-4; perhaps TRBD1 as D (5 bases). V lost 1 base to trimming and J lost 6 bases, with 9 bases between them. Germline V lookup: CDR1 SEHNR, CDR2 FQNEAQ (reference sequence). This CDR3 comprises 14 residues. CDR3 bases: TGTGCCAGCAGCTTAGGACAGCTCTATGAAAAACTGTTTTTT. The encoded protein is CASSLGQLYEKLFF.

The table lists this clone with a few counts. The chain employs TRBV30 and TRBJ2-1; D unclear. CDR1 is GTSNPN and CDR2 is SVGIG in the germline V gene (reference sequence). The V end lost 1 base, the J end lost 4 bases, and 8 bases lay between the germline ends. The CDR3 runs to 13 residues. This CDR3 reads CAWSEDSYNEQFF. In DNA, the CDR3 is TGTGCCTGGAGTGAAGATTCTTACAATGAGCAGTTCTTC.

The J gene is TRBJ2-7, the V gene TRBV29-1; possible D gene TRBD1, 6 bases. Germline CDR1 reads SQVTM; CDR2 reads ANQGSEA. V lost 5 bases and J 3 bases, leaving 8 bases between the germline ends. The CDR3 loop spans 11 amino acids. The CDR3 bases are TGCAGCGTTACCAGGGGCTACGAGCAGTACTTC. It encodes CSVTRGYEQYF.

The chain employs TRBV18 and TRBJ2-1, with 13 bases that match TRBD2. CDR1 and CDR2 (germline): KGHSH, LQKENI. CDR3 length: 16 amino acids. Losses at the gene ends were 3 bases for V and 5 bases for J; bases not matched to a gene: 4. For the CDR3, the DNA is TGTGCCAGCTCACCTCAGGGGACTAGCGGGAACAATGAGCAGTTCTTC. Amino acids: CASSPQGTSGNNEQFF.

This clone has a handful of counts. The V gene is TRBV14, the J gene TRBJ2-4, with TRBD1 matching 9 bases. CDR1 and CDR2 from the germline V gene are SGHDN and FVKESK. The CDR3 contains 16 residues. The ends lost 4 bases at V and 6 bases at J; junction bases unmatched: 10. This CDR3 reads CASSPGGGQGRNIQYF. The CDR3 DNA follows: TGTGCCAGCAGCCCTGGGGGGGGACAGGGAAGAAACATTCAGTACTTC.

In this sample, this clone turned up a few times. The junction shows a germline mismatch at one end, possibly a read error. The chain carries TRBV6-5 and TRBJ2-2, with D possibly being TRBD1 (5 bases). CDR1 and CDR2 (germline): MNHEY, SVGAGI. The CDR3 covers 13 residues. CDR3 nucleotide sequence: TGTGCCATCAGTGAACAGGAGCACGGGGAGCTGTTTTTT. Amino acids: CAISEQEHGELFF.

The V gene is TRBV5-6, the J gene TRBJ2-3; 9 bases match TRBD1. From germline, CDR1 is SGHDT and CDR2 YYEEEE. The CDR3 length is 16 residues. V shed 3 bases, J shed 5 bases, and the junction held 10 bases outside the gene matches. The CDR3 loop reads CASSWRTGAPRDTQYF. The DNA for the CDR3 is TGTGCCAGCAGCTGGAGGACAGGGGCCCCCAGAGATACGCAGTATTTT.

This clone was observed a handful of times. The V call is TRBV29-1, the J call TRBJ1-1, with D unresolved. This CDR3 has 12 residues. The ends were cut back, 7 bases at V and 1 base at J, with 10 bases in the middle. Germline V gives CDR1 SQVTM, CDR2 ANQGSEA. This chain's CDR3 is CSGSRGNTEAFF. The CDR3 DNA is TGCAGCGGAAGCCGGGGGAACACTGAAGCTTTCTTT.

This clone was seen a few times. This chain joins TRBV2 and TRBJ1-2, with 8 bases identical to TRBD1. CDR1 is SNHLY and CDR2 is FYNNEI in the germline V gene. V trimming: 6 bases; J trimming: 5 bases; junction bases outside the gene matches: 8. The CDR3 extends over 14 amino acids. In DNA form, the CDR3 reads TGTGCCAGCAGGATGACAGGGGAGAAGTATGGCTACACCTTC. Translated: CASRMTGEKYGYTF.

The V and J genes are TRBV6-5 and TRBJ2-1; the match to TRBD2 covers 8 bases. This CDR3 spans 16 amino acids. Germline trimming cut 4 bases from V and 8 bases from J; bases unmatched to any gene: 13. CDR1 and CDR2 from the germline V gene are MNHEY and SVGAGI. The CDR3 nucleotides read TGTGCCAGCAGTTTCGGGAGGGGGGGTAGTTTCGATGAGCAGTTCTTC. Residues: CASSFGRGGSFDEQFF.

The chain has TRBV15 and TRBJ2-3; possible D gene TRBD2, 6 bases. CDR3 size: 13 residues. The V gene lost 9 bases and the J gene lost 6 bases, with 16 bases spanning the gap. Germline-derived CDR1 and CDR2 are LNHNV and YYDKDF (reference sequence). CDR3 DNA: TGTGCCACGGGACTGGCGGCGACGGATACGCAGTATTTT. Its translation: CATGLAATDTQYF.

This clone has just a few counts. This sequence joins TRBV10-2 and TRBJ1-1; D gene uncertain. This CDR3 is built from 15 residues. The germline V gene has CDR1 WSHSY and CDR2 SAAADI. V dropped 3 bases and J dropped 0 bases, with 11 bases sitting between them. For the CDR3, the DNA is TGCGCCAGCAGTGACGGGTTACGGATGAACACTGAAGCTTTCTTT. Amino acid sequence: CASSDGLRMNTEAFF.

This clone has only a few counts. The CDR3 sequence: CASRLAEGGGYTF. The CDR3 nucleotides read TGCGCCAGCAGACTGGCGGAGGGCGGTGGCTACACCTTC. The J gene is TRBJ1-2, the V gene TRBV5-1, with D uncertain. Germline V CDR1 and CDR2: SGHRS, YFSETQ. Between the trimmed V and J ends, which lost 5 bases and 7 bases, there was a span of 15 bases. The CDR3 loop spans 13 amino acids.

This rearrangement joins TRBV5-6 to TRBJ1-1; no clear D. Trimming removed 0 bases from V and 4 bases from J, with 10 bases in between. CDR1 is SGHDT and CDR2 is YYEEEE in the germline V gene. The CDR3 length is 14 residues. CDR3 protein: CASSLGYTGTEAFF. CDR3 nucleotide sequence: TGTGCCAGCAGCTTGGGGTACACGGGCACTGAAGCTTTCTTT.

This clone was seen only a few times. This rearrangement joins TRBV7-9 to TRBJ1-2, with D possibly TRBD1 on 5 matching bases. Germline V gene data show CDR1 as SEHNR and CDR2 as FQNEAQ (reference sequence). This CDR3 region has 15 residues. V was cut by 5 bases and J by 8 bases, with 21 bases left in between. The DNA for the CDR3 is TGTGCCAGCAGCACCAGCGGACGGCAGGGCCAAGGCTACACCTTC. Encoded protein: CASSTSGRQGQGYTF. The variable domain in full, completed from reference TRBV7-9 and TRBJ1-2, reads DTGVSQNPRHKITKRGQNVTFRCDPISEHNRLYWYRQTLGQGPEFLTYFQNEAQLEKSRLLSDRFSAERPKGSFSTLEIQRTEQGDSAMYLCASSTSGRQGQGYTFGSGTRLTVV.

The chain has TRBV4-2 and TRBJ1-6; D may be TRBD1 (5 bases). The CDR3 extends over 16 amino acids. Trimming removed 0 bases at V and 7 bases at J, with 13 bases between. The germline V gene encodes CDR1 LGHNA and CDR2 YNFKEQ. The CDR3 nucleotides read TGTGCCAGCAGCCAAGATCTCGTCAGGGTAAATTCACCCCTCCACTTT. It codes for CASSQDLVRVNSPLHF.

The rearrangement uses TRBV29-1 and TRBJ2-5; 7 bases are a match to TRBD1. Per germline, CDR1 SQVTM and CDR2 ANQGSEA. V shed 8 bases and J 2 bases; nucleotides not matched to a gene: 8. The CDR3 extends over 13 amino acids. CDR3 in DNA: TGCAGCTTCGCCGGGACAGATCAAGAGACCCAGTACTTC. It encodes CSFAGTDQETQYF.

This clone turned up a few times. The chain recombines TRBV5-1 with TRBJ1-2; D may be TRBD1 (6 bases). The CDR3 is 14 amino acids. The V end was cut by 1 base, the J end by 4 bases, with 11 bases between. Looked up from germline, CDR1 is SGHRS and CDR2 is YFSETQ. The CDR3, as DNA: TGCGCCAGCAGCTTGACAGGGATGTCCTATGGCTACACCTTC. It codes for CASSLTGMSYGYTF.

The rearrangement uses TRBV7-2 and TRBJ2-3, with unresolved D. The CDR3 is 16 amino acids. V shed 4 bases and J shed 8 bases, with 22 bases lying between them. Germline CDR1 reads SGHTA; CDR2 reads FQGNSA. CDR3 in amino acids: CASSSRLESTPGTQYF. DNA for the CDR3: TGTGCCAGCAGCTCCCGCTTGGAGTCCACCCCGGGTACGCAGTATTTT.

V is TRBV27 and J is TRBJ2-7, with a weak D call TRBD1 (5 bases). V lost 5 bases and J 5 bases, leaving 19 bases between the germline ends. The CDR3 sequence is 15 residues long. Germline V gene lookup returns CDR1 MNHEY and CDR2 SMNVEV (reference sequence). The CDR3 spells CASSLRVDPWNEQYF. The DNA for the CDR3 is TGTGCCAGCAGTCTCAGGGTTGACCCATGGAACGAGCAGTACTTC.